This entry concerns a single T cell receptor beta chain. The data were taken from a study of T cell changes during pregnancy in multiple sclerosis. Produced via immunoSEQ multiplex PCR; TCRdb's table is partial and in-frame only. The sample has roughly 72,000 clones, more than 90% seen once; the top ten hold around 0.22%. The sequence derives from a female donor with multiple sclerosis, enrolled in a pregnancy study. The sample in question was CD4+ T cells from peripheral blood mononuclear cells, obtained before pregnancy.

CDR3 sequence: CAISEGQGADTQYF. DNA for the CDR3: TGTGCCATCAGTGAAGGACAGGGTGCAGATACGCAGTATTTT. The chain employs TRBV10-3 and TRBJ2-3; TRBD1 matches 8 bases. CDR3 length: 14 amino acids. Trimming cost V 3 bases and J 4 bases; bases outside gene matches: 3. CDR1 is ENHRY and CDR2 is SYGVKD in the germline V gene.